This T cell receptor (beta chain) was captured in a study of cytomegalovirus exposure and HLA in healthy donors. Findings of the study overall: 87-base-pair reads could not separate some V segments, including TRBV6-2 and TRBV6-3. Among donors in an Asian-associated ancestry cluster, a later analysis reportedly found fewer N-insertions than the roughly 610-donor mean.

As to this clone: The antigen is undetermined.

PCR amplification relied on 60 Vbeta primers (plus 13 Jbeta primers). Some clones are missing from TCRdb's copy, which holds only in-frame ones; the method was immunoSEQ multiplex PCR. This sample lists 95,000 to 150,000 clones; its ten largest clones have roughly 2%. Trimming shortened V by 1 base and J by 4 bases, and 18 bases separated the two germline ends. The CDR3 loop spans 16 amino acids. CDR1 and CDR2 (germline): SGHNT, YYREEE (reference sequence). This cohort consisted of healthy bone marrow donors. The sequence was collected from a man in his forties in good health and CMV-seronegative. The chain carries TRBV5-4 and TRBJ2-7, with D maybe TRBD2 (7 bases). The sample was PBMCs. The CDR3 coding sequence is TGTGCCAGCAGCTTGACACGCCCGGGGGGCGCGTACGAGCAGTACTTC. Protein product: CASSLTRPGGAYEQYF.